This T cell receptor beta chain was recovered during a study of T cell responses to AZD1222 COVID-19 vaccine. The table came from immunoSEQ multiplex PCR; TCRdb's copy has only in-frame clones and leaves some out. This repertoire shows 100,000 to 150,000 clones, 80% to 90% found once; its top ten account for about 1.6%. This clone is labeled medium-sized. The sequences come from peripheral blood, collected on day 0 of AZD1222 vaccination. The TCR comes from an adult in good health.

CDR3 region: CASSEHSEASEAFF. CDR3 DNA sequence: TGTGCCAGCAGTGAACACAGCGAGGCGAGTGAAGCTTTCTTT. This chain connects TRBV6-1 to TRBJ1-1; D unresolved. V lost 2 bases and J lost 7, with 14 bases in between. This CDR3 comprises 14 residues. Germline V gene sequence: CDR1 MNHNS, CDR2 SASEGT.